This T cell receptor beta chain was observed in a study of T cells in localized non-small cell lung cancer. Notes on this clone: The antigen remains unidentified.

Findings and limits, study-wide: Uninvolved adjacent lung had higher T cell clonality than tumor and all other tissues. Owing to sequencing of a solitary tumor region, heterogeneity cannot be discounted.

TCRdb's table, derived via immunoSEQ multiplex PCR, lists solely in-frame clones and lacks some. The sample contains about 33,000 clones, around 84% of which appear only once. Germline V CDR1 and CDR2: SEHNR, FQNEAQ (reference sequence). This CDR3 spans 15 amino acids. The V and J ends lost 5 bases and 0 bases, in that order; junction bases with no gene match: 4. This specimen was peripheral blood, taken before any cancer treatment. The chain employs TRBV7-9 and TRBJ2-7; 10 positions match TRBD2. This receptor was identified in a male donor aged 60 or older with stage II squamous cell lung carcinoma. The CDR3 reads CASSPPSGSSYEQYF. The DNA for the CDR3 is TGTGCCAGCAGCCCCCCTAGCGGGAGCTCCTACGAGCAGTACTTC.